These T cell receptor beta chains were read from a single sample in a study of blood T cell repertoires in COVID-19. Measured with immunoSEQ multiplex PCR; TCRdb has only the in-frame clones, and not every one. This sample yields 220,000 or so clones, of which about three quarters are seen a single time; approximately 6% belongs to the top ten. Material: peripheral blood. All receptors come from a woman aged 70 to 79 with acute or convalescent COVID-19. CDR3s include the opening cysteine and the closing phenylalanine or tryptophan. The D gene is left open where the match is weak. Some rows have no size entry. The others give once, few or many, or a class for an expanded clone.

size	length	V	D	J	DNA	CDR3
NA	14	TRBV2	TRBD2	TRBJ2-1	TGTGCCAGCACAGGACTAGCGTACTACAATGAGCAGTTCTTC	CASTGLAYYNEQFF
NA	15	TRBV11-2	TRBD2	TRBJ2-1	TGTGCCAGCAGCTTGGGACTAGCGGGCTACAATGAGCAGTTCTTC	CASSLGLAGYNEQFF
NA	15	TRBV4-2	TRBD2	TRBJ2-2	TGTGCCAGCAGCCGAGTAGCGGGGAACACCGGGGAGCTGTTTTTT	CASSRVAGNTGELFF
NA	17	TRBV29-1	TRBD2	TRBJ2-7	TGCAGCGCCCTACAAGAACCGAGGGCTAGCGGGAGGGTGGGGCAGTACTTC	CSALQEPRASGRVGQYF
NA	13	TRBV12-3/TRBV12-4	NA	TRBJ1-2	TGTGCCAGCAGTGTACAGGGTAACTATGGCTACACCTTC	CASSVQGNYGYTF
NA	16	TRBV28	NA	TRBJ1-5	TGTGCCAGCAGTTTAAGAGGGAAGAAGGACAATCAGCCCCAGCATTTT	CASSLRGKKDNQPQHF
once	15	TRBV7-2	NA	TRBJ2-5	TGTGCCAGCAGCTTAGTGCGGGCCAGAGAAGAGACCCAGTACTTC	CASSLVRAREETQYF
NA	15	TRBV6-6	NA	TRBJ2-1	TGTGCCAGCAGCTACACTACACTCTCCTACAATGAGCAGTTCTTC	CASSYTTLSYNEQFF
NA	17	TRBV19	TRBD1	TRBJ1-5	TGTGCCAGTAGTCCGACCTCCGGGACAGGGGACAATCAGCCCCAGCATTTT	CASSPTSGTGDNQPQHF
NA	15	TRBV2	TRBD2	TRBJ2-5	TGTGCCAGCAGGATAGGACTAGCGGAGGAAGAGACCCAGTACTTC	CASRIGLAEEETQYF
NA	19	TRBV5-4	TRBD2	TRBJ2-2	TGTGCCAGCAGCACGGGACTAGCGGGAGCTTCATCGAACACCGGGGAGCTGTTTTTT	CASSTGLAGASSNTGELFF
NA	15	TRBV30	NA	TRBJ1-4	TGTGCCTGGAGTGTACAAAGGGGTCCCAATGAAAAACTGTTTTTT	CAWSVQRGPNEKLFF
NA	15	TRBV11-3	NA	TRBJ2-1	TGTGCCAGCAGCTTAGATGGTCGGGAGTGGAATGAGCAGTTCTTC	CASSLDGREWNEQFF
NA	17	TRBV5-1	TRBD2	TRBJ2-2	TGCGCCAGCAGCTTGATCACTAGCGGAGCGAACACCGGGGAGCTGTTTTTT	CASSLITSGANTGELFF
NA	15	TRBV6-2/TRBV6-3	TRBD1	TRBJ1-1	TGTGCCAGCAGTTACGGGGGGACAGGGAACACTGAAGCTTTCTTT	CASSYGGTGNTEAFF
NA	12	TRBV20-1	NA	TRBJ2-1	TGCAGTGCTAGTGCGACTAGCAATGAGCAGTTCTTC	CSASATSNEQFF
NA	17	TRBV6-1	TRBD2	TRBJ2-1	TGTGCCAGCAGTGACCAACCTCTAGCGGGGTTGGGCAATGAGCAGTTCTTC	CASSDQPLAGLGNEQFF
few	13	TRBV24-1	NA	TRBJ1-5	TGTGCCACGGGTTCAGGGGGCAATCAGCCCCAGCATTTT	CATGSGGNQPQHF
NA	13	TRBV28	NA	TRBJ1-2	TGTGCCAGCAGTTTACTTTCGGACTATGGCTACACCTTC	CASSLLSDYGYTF
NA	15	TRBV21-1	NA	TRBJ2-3	TGTGCCAGCAGCAAAGTGCAAGAACACACAGATACGCAGTATTTT	CASSKVQEHTDTQYF
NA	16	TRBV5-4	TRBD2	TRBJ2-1	TGTGCCAGCAGCTCCCCCGGACTAGCGGGGTACAATGAGCAGTTCTTC	CASSSPGLAGYNEQFF
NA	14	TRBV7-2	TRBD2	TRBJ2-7	TGTGCCAGCAGCCAGACTAGCGGGAGTACCGAGCAGTACTTC	CASSQTSGSTEQYF
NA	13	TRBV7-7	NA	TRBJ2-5	TGTGCTAGCAGCCGAATGGCGGCAGAGACCCAGTACTTC	CASSRMAAETQYF
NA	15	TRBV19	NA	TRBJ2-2	TGTGCCAGTAGTATAAAAGGGGTACGGACCGGGGAGCTGTTTTTT	CASSIKGVRTGELFF
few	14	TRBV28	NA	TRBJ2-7	TGTGCCAGCAGTTTCGTAAAAAGGGGTAGCGAGCAGTACTTC	CASSFVKRGSEQYF
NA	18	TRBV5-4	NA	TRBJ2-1	TGTGCCAGCAGCTTGGCCCCTTCGGTAGGCGGGATCCCTTATGAGCAGTTCTTC	CASSLAPSVGGIPYEQFF
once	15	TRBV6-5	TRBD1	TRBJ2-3	TGTGCCAGCAGCCGACAGGGGGCGAGGGCAGATACGCAGTATTTT	CASSRQGARADTQYF
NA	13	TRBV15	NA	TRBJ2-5	TGTGCCACCAGCAGACAGCGACAGGAGACCCAGTACTTC	CATSRQRQETQYF
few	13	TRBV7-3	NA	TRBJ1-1	TGTGCCAGCAGCTTAGACAGGAACACTGAAGCTTTCTTT	CASSLDRNTEAFF
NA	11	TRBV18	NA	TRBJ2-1	TGTGCCAGCTCTACCACTAGTGAGCAGTTCTTC	CASSTTSEQFF
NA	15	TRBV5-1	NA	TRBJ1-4	TGCGCCAGCAGCTTGCGGGAGGGAGCTAATGAAAAACTGTTTTTT	CASSLREGANEKLFF
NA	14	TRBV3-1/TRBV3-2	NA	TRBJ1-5	TGTGCCAGCAGCCAACTAGCCGGCGGGGAGCCCCAGCATTTT	CASSQLAGGEPQHF
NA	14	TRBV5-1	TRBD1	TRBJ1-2	TGCGCCAGCAGCTCACAGGGGGCGCCCTATGGCTACACCTTC	CASSSQGAPYGYTF
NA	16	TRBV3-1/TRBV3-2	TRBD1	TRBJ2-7	TGTGCCAGCAGCCAAGGATTACAGGGGGGATCCTACGAGCAGTACTTC	CASSQGLQGGSYEQYF
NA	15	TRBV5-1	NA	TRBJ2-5	TGCGCCAGCAGCCGCCCGGACTATAACCAAGAGACCCAGTACTTC	CASSRPDYNQETQYF
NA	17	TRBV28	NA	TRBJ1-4	TGTGCCAGCAGTCTCCCCCGGAGAGTCAGGCAACCGGGGGGACTGTTTTTT	CASSLPRRVRQPGGLFF
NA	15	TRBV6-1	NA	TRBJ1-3	TGTGCCAGCAGTGAAGGGGGAGGCTCTGGAAACACCATATATTTT	CASSEGGGSGNTIYF
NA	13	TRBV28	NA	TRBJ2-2	TGTGCCAGCAGTTTACTTAATACCGGGGAGCTGTTTTTT	CASSLLNTGELFF
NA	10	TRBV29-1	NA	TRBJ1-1	TGCAGCGGACAGAACACTGAAGCTTTCTTT	CSGQNTEAFF
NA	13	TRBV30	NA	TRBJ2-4	TGTGCCTGGAGTCCCGACAGGCGAGACATTCAGTACTTC	CAWSPDRRDIQYF
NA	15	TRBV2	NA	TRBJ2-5	TGTGCCAGCATCGGCTGGTCCTCAGGGAGGGAGACCCAGTACTTC	CASIGWSSGRETQYF
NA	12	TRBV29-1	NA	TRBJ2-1	TGCAGCTCGACAGGGACTGGCGATGAGCAGTTCTTC	CSSTGTGDEQFF
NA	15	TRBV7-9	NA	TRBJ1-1	TGTGCCAGCAGCAAAACCGGGACACTGAACACTGAAGCTTTCTTT	CASSKTGTLNTEAFF
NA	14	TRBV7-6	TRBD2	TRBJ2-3	TGTGCCAGCAGATCACGACTAGCTGGAGATACGCAGTATTTT	CASRSRLAGDTQYF
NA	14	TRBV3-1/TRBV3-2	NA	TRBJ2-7	TGTGCCAGCAGCCAAGTTGCGGGGACCTACGAGCAGTACTTC	CASSQVAGTYEQYF
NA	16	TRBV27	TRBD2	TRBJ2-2	TGTGCCAGCAGTTTAAGGGGACTACGCTCAACCGGGGAGCTGTTTTTT	CASSLRGLRSTGELFF
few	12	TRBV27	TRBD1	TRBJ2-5	TGTGCCAGCAGACCTGGGGCCGGGACAGAGTACTTC	CASRPGAGTEYF
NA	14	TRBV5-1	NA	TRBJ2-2	TGCGCCAGCAGCTCTACAGGGTTGACCGGGGAGCTGTTTTTT	CASSSTGLTGELFF
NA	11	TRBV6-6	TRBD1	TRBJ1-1	TGTGCCAGCCAGAACAGGGGTGAAGCTTTCTTT	CASQNRGEAFF
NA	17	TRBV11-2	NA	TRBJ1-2	TGTGCCAGCAGCTTAGAATTTTTGAGGAAATATAACTATGGCTACACCTTC	CASSLEFLRKYNYGYTF
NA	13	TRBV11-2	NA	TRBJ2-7	TGTGCCAGCAGCTTAAGGGGTGGCCTGGCGCAGTACTTC	CASSLRGGLAQYF
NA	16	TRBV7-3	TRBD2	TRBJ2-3	TGTGCCAGCAGCTCTGGGACTAGCGGGAGCACAGATACGCAGTATTTT	CASSSGTSGSTDTQYF
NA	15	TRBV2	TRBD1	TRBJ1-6	TGTGCCAGCAGGGCCAATGACAGGGAAGATTCACCCCTCCACTTT	CASRANDREDSPLHF
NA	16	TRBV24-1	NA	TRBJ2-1	TGTGCCACCAGTGATTTGTATCCGGGGCACGGGGGTGAGCAGTTCTTC	CATSDLYPGHGGEQFF
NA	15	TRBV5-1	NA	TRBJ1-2	TGCGCCAGCAGCTTGGGCGCAAATTCTAACTATGGCTACACCTTC	CASSLGANSNYGYTF
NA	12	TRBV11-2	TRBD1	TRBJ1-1	TGTGCCAGCAGCTTACAGGGGGCTTGGGCTTTCTTT	CASSLQGAWAFF
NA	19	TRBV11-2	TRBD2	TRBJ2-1	TGTGCCAGCAGCTTATCCCCCGGGACTAGCGGGAGAACCTACAATGAGCAGTTCTTC	CASSLSPGTSGRTYNEQFF
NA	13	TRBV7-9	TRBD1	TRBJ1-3	TGTGCCAGCAGCCAGGGACAGAGGGACACCATATATTTT	CASSQGQRDTIYF
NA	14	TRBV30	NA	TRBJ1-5	TGTGCCTGGAGTGTCGAAGGGGCAGAGCAGCCCCAGCATTTT	CAWSVEGAEQPQHF
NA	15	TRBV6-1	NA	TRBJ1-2	TGTGCCAGCAGTGAAGGAAAGGGGCCGGGCTATGGCTACACCTTC	CASSEGKGPGYGYTF